Shown below are 24 T cell receptor beta chains from a single sample sequenced in a study of CD8 T cells in ankylosing spondylitis. TCRdb reanalysed the 5' RACE reads using MiXCR and keeps one entry per CDR3 protein. The data show 200,000 to 300,000 distinct CDR3 sequences, with roughly a quarter seen just once and over 0.55% held by the top ten. The sample was blood, either unsorted or a sorted T cell fraction (not recorded which). The receptors stem from a male donor with ankylosing spondylitis or in good health (not recorded which).

The chain couples TRBV6-1 to TRBJ2-1, with D perhaps matching TRBD1 or TRBD2 (5 bases each). The CDR3 length is 14 residues. The germline V and J ends were trimmed by 2 bases and 8 bases, with 13 bases remaining between them. Germline V gives CDR1 MNHNS, CDR2 SASEGT. CDR3 in amino acids: CASSESGRGYEQFF. Written as DNA, the CDR3 is TGTGCCAGCAGTGAATCCGGCCGGGGCTATGAGCAGTTCTTC.

This clonotype was seen many times. CDR3 residues: CSVARLNYEQYF. The CDR3 nucleotides read TGCAGCGTTGCCAGACTGAACTACGAGCAGTACTTC. This rearrangement joins TRBV29-1 to TRBJ2-7; no reliable D call. CDR3 length: 12 amino acids. The V and J ends lost 4 bases and 3 bases respectively, with 10 bases between them. Germline CDR1 reads SQVTM; CDR2 reads ANQGSEA.

This clonotype was counted many times. The V and J genes are TRBV29-1 and TRBJ2-7; unclear D gene. The V end lost 7 bases, the J end lost 2 bases, and 12 bases lay between the germline ends. Germline V gives CDR1 SQVTM, CDR2 ANQGSEA. This CDR3 is built from 12 residues. The CDR3 is CSAADGAYEQYF. In DNA, the CDR3 is TGCAGCGCGGCAGACGGAGCCTACGAGCAGTACTTC.

This clonotype occurred many times. The gene calls are TRBV10-3 and TRBJ2-1; TRBD1 is a possible D gene (5 bases). Between the trimmed V and J ends, which lost 1 base and 8 bases, there was a span of 15 bases. In germline, CDR1 is ENHRY, CDR2 SYGVKD. The CDR3 is made up of 15 amino acids. CDR3 in amino acids: CAISELQASGDEQFF. CDR3 nucleotides: TGTGCCATCAGTGAGTTACAGGCTAGTGGGGATGAGCAGTTCTTC.

V usage is TRBV20-1 and J usage is TRBJ1-3, with D hard to call. Germline V gene lookup returns CDR1 DFQATT and CDR2 SNEGSKA (reference sequence). CDR3 length: 11 residues. Trimming left V 2 bases short and J 4 bases short, with 3 bases between. The CDR3 sequence: CSARTGNTIYF. In DNA, the CDR3 is TGCAGTGCTAGAACCGGAAACACCATATATTTT.

This clonotype was observed a few times. This chain uses TRBV12-3 or TRBV12-4 with TRBJ2-7; no clear D. The CDR3 runs 12 residues. V was trimmed by 5 bases and J by 5 bases, leaving 10 bases between them. The DNA of the CDR3 is TGTGCCAGCAGTGTAGGGTACCACGAGCAGTACTTC. Protein product: CASSVGYHEQYF.

The chain links TRBV20-1 to TRBJ1-1; unclear D gene. Germline V CDR1 and CDR2: DFQATT, SNEGSKA (reference sequence). Trimming pared 3 bases from V and 6 bases from J, leaving 11 bases between. CDR3 length: 12 amino acids. CDR3 residues: CSARILRAEAFF. For the CDR3, the DNA is TGCAGTGCTAGGATATTGAGAGCTGAAGCTTTCTTT.

Only a few counts were recorded for this clonotype. The V gene is TRBV24-1, the J gene TRBJ1-5; TRBD1 might be the D (5 bases). Trimming left V 3 bases short and J 1 base short, with 9 bases between. The CDR3 runs to 15 residues. The germline V gene encodes CDR1 KGHDR and CDR2 SFDVKD. The CDR3 region is CATSDPKGSNQPQHF. Here the CDR3 DNA reads TGTGCCACCAGTGATCCAAAGGGGAGCAATCAGCCCCAGCATTTT.

This clonotype has ten or more counts. The CDR3 DNA is TGTGCCAGCAGTCCAAGGACACTGGGGATCTATGGCTACACCTTC. The encoded protein is CASSPRTLGIYGYTF. V and J are TRBV12-3 or TRBV12-4 and TRBJ1-2, with D possibly matching TRBD1 (5 bases). Trimming took 5 bases from V and 4 from J, leaving 17 bases between them. CDR3 length equals 15 residues.

A few counts support this clonotype. This chain links TRBV20-1 with TRBJ2-1, with D possibly TRBD2 on 7 matching bases. CDR1 is DFQATT, CDR2 SNEGSKA, per germline (reference sequence). The CDR3 sequence is 14 residues long. V lost 0 bases to trimming and J lost 7 bases, with 13 bases between them. The CDR3: CSARDGGGGNEQFF. CDR3 coding DNA: TGCAGTGCTAGAGATGGGGGGGGCGGGAATGAGCAGTTCTTC.

This clonotype has just a few counts. This chain connects TRBV20-1 to TRBJ2-3, with no clear D. The germline V gene encodes CDR1 DFQATT and CDR2 SNEGSKA (reference sequence). The V and J ends lost 3 bases and 3 bases respectively, with 10 bases between them. The CDR3 consists of 13 residues. The CDR3 region has the DNA TGCAGTGCTAGTGTCGGGCGGACAGATACGCAGTATTTT. As protein: CSASVGRTDTQYF.

This clonotype was counted a few times. This chain uses TRBV20-1 with TRBJ2-2, with a weak D call TRBD2 (5 bases). Germline CDR1 and CDR2: DFQATT and SNEGSKA (reference sequence). This CDR3 is built from 13 residues. The ends were cut back, 1 base at V and 8 bases at J, with 11 bases in the middle. The CDR3 DNA reads TGCAGTGCTAGAGTATGGGAGCATGGGGAGCTGTTTTTT. Translated: CSARVWEHGELFF.

The rearrangement links TRBV6-5 to TRBJ1-5; unclear D gene. V was shortened by 2 bases and J by 1 base, with 15 bases between the two germline ends. The CDR3 extends over 17 amino acids. Germline CDR1 is MNHEY and CDR2 is SVGAGI. CDR3 coding DNA: TGTGCCAGCAGTTACGCGCCCTGGACGGAGAGCAATCAGCCCCAGCATTTT. Its protein is CASSYAPWTESNQPQHF.

This clonotype was picked up a small number of times. The rearrangement uses TRBV20-1 and TRBJ2-1; D remains unclear. Trimming took 3 bases from V and 4 from J, leaving 10 bases between them. Germline assignment: CDR1 DFQATT and CDR2 SNEGSKA (reference sequence). The CDR3 is 13 amino acids. This chain's CDR3 is CSASLPEYNEQFF. In DNA form, the CDR3 reads TGCAGTGCTAGCCTTCCGGAATACAATGAGCAGTTCTTC.

The chain uses TRBV20-1 and TRBJ2-3; D possibly corresponds to TRBD2 (5 bases). Trimming left V 0 bases short and J 0 bases short, with 13 bases between. The CDR3 has 16 amino acids. In germline, CDR1 is DFQATT, CDR2 SNEGSKA (reference sequence). The CDR3 protein is CSARDPRGYSTDTQYF. DNA of the CDR3: TGCAGTGCTAGAGATCCTCGGGGATACAGCACAGATACGCAGTATTTT.

At least ten counts were recorded for this clonotype. The chain links TRBV12-3 or TRBV12-4 to TRBJ2-2; D remains unclear. The CDR3 totals 13 residues. The V end lost 6 bases, the J end lost 7 bases, and 12 bases lay between the germline ends. CDR3 nucleotide sequence: TGTGCCAGCAGCCCTAGTATGTTCGGGGAGCTGTTTTTT. It encodes CASSPSMFGELFF.

This clonotype appeared a few times. This rearrangement joins TRBV7-9 to TRBJ1-2, with TRBD1 identical over 10 bases. Germline CDR1 is SEHNR and CDR2 is FQNEAQ (reference sequence). The CDR3 has 16 amino acids. Germline trimming cut 1 base from V and 5 bases from J; bases unmatched to any gene: 7. CDR3 sequence: CASSLGGTGDAYGYTF. As DNA, the CDR3 is TGTGCCAGCAGCTTAGGAGGGACAGGGGATGCTTATGGCTACACCTTC.

This clonotype was recorded at least ten times. V is TRBV7-9 and J is TRBJ2-2; 8 bases agree with TRBD1. The trim removed 5 bases at V and 2 bases at J, leaving 4 bases unmatched. Germline V lookup: CDR1 SEHNR, CDR2 FQNEAQ (reference sequence). CDR3 size: 15 residues. CDR3 protein: CASSRDRGNTGELFF. The CDR3, as DNA: TGTGCCAGCAGCCGAGACAGGGGCAACACCGGGGAGCTGTTTTTT.

The chain uses TRBV5-1 and TRBJ2-3; D gene unclear. The CDR3 loop spans 13 amino acids. In germline, CDR1 is SGHRS, CDR2 YFSETQ. With 4 bases removed from V and 8 bases from J, the gap between germline ends came to 14 bases. Here the CDR3 DNA reads TGCGCCAGCAGCGACGTGTTTGTGTCTACGCAGTATTTT. Encoded protein: CASSDVFVSTQYF. Complete variable domain (other parts from reference TRBV5-1 and TRBJ2-3): KAGVTQTPRYLIKTRGQQVTLSCSPISGHRSVSWYQQTPGQGLQFLFEYFSETQRNKGNFPGRFSGRQFSNSRSEMNVSTLELGDSALYLCASSDVFVSTQYFGPGTRLTVL.

The chain joins TRBV20-1 to TRBJ1-5; 8 bases are a match to TRBD1. The V segment lost 6 bases and the J segment 4 bases; nucleotides outside the gene matches: 14. CDR1 is DFQATT, CDR2 SNEGSKA, per germline (reference sequence). The CDR3 is 16 residues long. This chain's CDR3 is CSALSLTGARNQPQHF. The CDR3 nucleotides read TGCAGTGCCCTCTCCCTGACAGGGGCGAGAAATCAGCCCCAGCATTTT.

This clonotype showed up just a few times. The gene calls are TRBV12-3 or TRBV12-4 and TRBJ1-5; D gene ambiguous. Trimming removed 6 bases at V and 5 bases at J, with 11 bases between. This CDR3 has 13 residues. The CDR3 DNA is TGTGCCAGCAGGCTATTCACACATCAGCCCCAGCATTTT. Its protein is CASRLFTHQPQHF.

The rearrangement links TRBV20-1 to TRBJ1-1; 8 positions match TRBD1. The CDR3 has 15 residues. V trimming: 0 bases; J trimming: 5 bases; junction bases outside the gene matches: 8. Germline CDR1 is DFQATT and CDR2 is SNEGSKA (reference sequence). CDR3 protein: CSAREETGELTEAFF. CDR3 DNA: TGCAGTGCTAGAGAGGAGACAGGGGAATTGACTGAAGCTTTCTTT.

This clonotype showed up many times. The chain carries TRBV10-3 and TRBJ2-3; D may be TRBD1 or TRBD2 (5 bases each). Germline V CDR1 and CDR2: ENHRY, SYGVKD. The CDR3 consists of 17 residues. V shed 10 bases and J shed 2 bases, with 25 bases lying between them. The CDR3 DNA sequence: TGTGCCACCCGGGACCCCTGGATTGCGGCCTCCACAGATACGCAGTATTTT. Encoded protein: CATRDPWIAASTDTQYF.

The gene calls are TRBV11-2 and TRBJ2-4; 12 bases are a match to TRBD2. The CDR3 runs 16 residues. Losses at the gene ends were 5 bases for V and 2 bases for J; bases not matched to a gene: 4. In germline, CDR1 is SGHAT, CDR2 FQNNGV. CDR3 in DNA: TGTGCCAGCAGCCCCTGGACTAGCGGGACCAAAAACATTCAGTACTTC. It yields the protein CASSPWTSGTKNIQYF.